This TCR beta chain was retrieved from a study of T cell responses to AZD1222 COVID-19 vaccine. Whole-study results and caveats: Researchers report vaccine-associated CD4 TCRs spanning spike, with dominance at 160-218 and 743-854.

With respect to this clone: Its antigen is undetermined.

The table came from immunoSEQ multiplex PCR; TCRdb's copy has only in-frame clones and leaves some out. The sample contains about 140,000 clones, 88% of which appear only once. From germline, CDR1 is SGHVS and CDR2 FQNEAQ. There are 17 residues in the CDR3. The germline V and J ends were trimmed by 4 bases and 1 base, with 19 bases remaining between them. This rearrangement joins TRBV7-8 to TRBJ1-1; D possibly corresponds to TRBD1 (6 bases). This specimen was peripheral blood, taken on day 0 of AZD1222 vaccination. The sequence was obtained from an adult in good health. CDR3 DNA: TGTGCCAGCAGCTACCTAGAAGAGACAGGAACGAACACTGAAGCTTTCTTT. It specifies CASSYLEETGTNTEAFF.